This entry lists 23 T cell receptor beta chains sequenced from one sample in a study of T-cell memory formation after mild COVID-19. TCRdb re-analysed the 5' RACE reads in MiXCR, keeping a single row per CDR3 protein. The table has around 340,000 distinct CDR3 sequences, 14% seen once. Sequencing was carried out using PBMCs or a T cell subset sorted from them (not recorded which). The receptors stem from a man between 18 and 29 years old who had mild COVID-19 (a few samples of this study predate the infection). Cell type and time point are not known.

This clonotype was seen more than once but under ten times. This chain links TRBV7-2 with TRBJ2-3; TRBD2 aligns across 13 bases. V shed 0 bases, J shed 2 bases, and the junction held 5 bases outside the gene matches. From germline, CDR1 is SGHTA and CDR2 FQGNSA. The CDR3 length is 18 residues. The CDR3, as DNA: TGTGCCAGCAGCTTAGCCCGGACTAGCGGGGGCCTCACAGATACGCAGTATTTT. It specifies CASSLARTSGGLTDTQYF.

This clonotype was recorded a few times. This sequence joins TRBV9 and TRBJ2-1; TRBD2 is a possible D gene (6 bases). V lost 3 bases and J lost 3, with 16 bases in between. The CDR3 sequence is 16 residues long. Germline V gives CDR1 SGDLS, CDR2 YYNGEE. DNA for the CDR3: TGTGCCAGCAGCGCCTCGCGGGGCAGTAGCTACAATGAGCAGTTCTTC. Encoded protein: CASSASRGSSYNEQFF.

This chain uses TRBV12-3 or TRBV12-4 with TRBJ1-3; D unresolved. This CDR3 comprises 14 residues. Trimming pared 0 bases from V and 7 bases from J, leaving 10 bases between. The CDR3 region is CASSLAAASNTIYF. CDR3 bases: TGTGCCAGCAGTTTAGCGGCGGCTTCTAACACCATATATTTT.

This clonotype was detected a few times. A read error may account for a junction end that differs from germline. J is TRBJ1-4 and V is TRBV15, with TRBD1 identical over 9 bases. CDR3 length: 14 residues. Germline V gene lookup returns CDR1 LNHNV and CDR2 YYDKDF (reference sequence). The CDR3 region is CPTSRDRGFEKLFF. CDR3 sequence (DNA): TGTCCCACCAGCAGAGACAGGGGGTTTGAAAAACTGTTTTTT.

With respect to this clonotype: Germline and junction disagree at one end, which may indicate a read error. The chain is built from TRBV5-1 and TRBJ1-6; D is uncertain. Germline loops: CDR1 SGHRS, CDR2 YFSETQ. The CDR3 covers 18 residues. CDR3 coding DNA: TGCGACAGCAGCTTGGAGGCGGGCAGGTATCTTCAGAATTCACCCCTCCACTTT. Translated, it gives CDSSLEAGRYLQNSPLHF.

The chain uses TRBV6-2 or TRBV6-3 and TRBJ1-5; the D is unclear. From germline, CDR1 is MNHEY and CDR2 SVGEGT. This CDR3 region has 14 residues. V was clipped by 2 bases and J by 3 bases, with 8 bases between them. The chain's CDR3 is CASSYLTFNQPQHF. CDR3 nucleotides: TGTGCCAGCAGTTACCTGACTTTCAATCAGCCCCAGCATTTT.

This clonotype has more than one count but fewer than ten. J is TRBJ1-2 and V is TRBV6-5; D gene uncertain. Germline V lookup: CDR1 MNHEY, CDR2 SVGAGI. V shed 2 bases and J shed 3 bases, with 19 bases lying between them. The length of the CDR3 is 17 residues. As DNA, the CDR3 is TGTGCCAGCAGTTACAAAATAACTGAGGAAACTTACTATGGCTACACCTTC. Its protein product is CASSYKITEETYYGYTF.

The chain recombines TRBV20-1 with TRBJ2-1; D could derive from TRBD1 or TRBD2 (5 bases each). The CDR3 length is 15 residues. Germline V gives CDR1 DFQATT, CDR2 SNEGSKA (reference sequence). V lost 3 bases, J lost 4 bases, and 16 bases lay in between. CDR3 sequence (DNA): TGCAGTGCTAGTAATAGTCGGGACCTGTACAATGAGCAGTTCTTC. It translates to CSASNSRDLYNEQFF.

The V call is TRBV4-3, the J call TRBJ1-5, with D tentatively TRBD1 (5 bases). Germline V gives CDR1 LGHNA, CDR2 YSLEER. With 4 bases removed from V and 3 bases from J, the gap between germline ends came to 13 bases. This CDR3 comprises 15 residues. CDR3 in amino acids: CASSPWRGLNQPQHF. For the CDR3, the DNA is TGCGCCAGCAGCCCCTGGCGGGGACTCAATCAGCCCCAGCATTTT.

The rearrangement joins TRBV7-2 to TRBJ1-1, with a weak D call TRBD1 (5 bases). Per the germline V gene, CDR1 is SGHTA and CDR2 is FQGNSA. The V end lost 5 bases, the J end lost 7 bases, and 14 bases lay between the germline ends. The CDR3 consists of 13 residues. The CDR3 sequence is CASSPGGGYEAFF. The CDR3 region has the DNA TGTGCCAGCAGCCCGGGTGGGGGATATGAAGCTTTCTTT.

This clonotype appeared many times. This CDR3 is CASSPRRGVQYV. Written as DNA, the CDR3 is TGTGCCAGCAGCCCCAGGCGGGGGGTACAGTACGTC. The V call is TRBV11-2, the J call TRBJ2-7, with 8 bases fitting TRBD2. The CDR3 has 12 amino acids. V lost 5 bases, J lost 10 bases, and 7 bases stayed unmatched. Germline V gene lookup returns CDR1 SGHAT and CDR2 FQNNGV.

This clonotype showed up just a few times. This sequence joins TRBV7-2 and TRBJ2-7; 7 positions match TRBD1. The V segment lost 1 base and the J segment 4 bases; nucleotides outside the gene matches: 10. The CDR3 has 16 residues. Germline values: CDR1 SGHTA, CDR2 FQGNSA. This CDR3 reads CASSLEGQVPTYEQYF. The CDR3 DNA is TGTGCCAGCAGCTTAGAAGGACAGGTGCCTACGTACGAGCAGTACTTC.

This clonotype appeared many times. The chain carries TRBV4-2 and TRBJ1-6; 11 positions agree with TRBD1. The CDR3 totals 16 residues. With 0 bases clipped from V and 9 bases from J, the junction kept 4 bases outside the gene matches. Germline CDR1 LGHNA, CDR2 YNFKEQ. The CDR3 region is CASSQDRGTGGSPLHF. The CDR3 DNA sequence: TGTGCCAGCAGCCAAGATCGGGGGACAGGGGGTTCACCCCTCCACTTT.

This clonotype was seen only once. A read error may account for a junction end that differs from germline. The V and J genes are TRBV20-1 and TRBJ2-5, with D possibly TRBD1 on 5 matching bases. Germline loops: CDR1 DFQATT, CDR2 SNEGSKA (reference sequence). The CDR3 runs to 14 residues. Here the CDR3 DNA reads TGCAGTGCTAGAGATGGGCAGGGCCAACAGACCCAGTACTTC. Protein product: CSARDGQGQQTQYF.

This clonotype appeared many times. The chain uses TRBV4-1 and TRBJ1-1; D uncertain. V lost 0 bases to trimming and J lost 5 bases, with 7 bases between them. Looked up from germline, CDR1 is MGHRA and CDR2 is YSYEKL. CDR3 size: 13 residues. CDR3 nucleotides: TGCGCCAGCAGCCAAGATCGTCGGACTGAAGCTTTCTTT. Protein product: CASSQDRRTEAFF.

This clonotype was detected many times. This chain joins TRBV5-1 and TRBJ1-1; D is possibly TRBD1 (6 bases). Between the trimmed V and J ends, which lost 0 bases and 3 bases, there was a span of 12 bases. Germline values: CDR1 SGHRS, CDR2 YFSETQ. The CDR3 length is 15 residues. CDR3 in DNA: TGCGCCAGCAGCTTGGTGACATCAGGGGACACTGAAGCTTTCTTT. Protein product: CASSLVTSGDTEAFF.

This clonotype occurred a few times. This sequence joins TRBV4-1 and TRBJ1-4; D remains unclear. V lost 2 bases, J lost 10 bases, and 17 bases lay in between. The CDR3 has 15 residues. Looked up from germline, CDR1 is MGHRA and CDR2 is YSYEKL. The DNA of the CDR3 is TGCGCCAGCAGCCAAAGCACGGAAGTTGATAGAAAACTGTTTTTT. Translating gives CASSQSTEVDRKLFF.

This chain links TRBV2 with TRBJ2-5; TRBD2 agrees at 13 bases. The J segment lost 2 bases and the V segment lost 6 bases, leaving 3 bases of the junction unmatched. The CDR3 has 15 residues. CDR1 is SNHLY, CDR2 FYNNEI, per germline. The CDR3 DNA sequence: TGTGCCAGCAGACGGACTAGCGGGGGACAAGAGACCCAGTACTTC. Amino acids: CASRRTSGGQETQYF. The full variable domain, its missing parts supplied by reference TRBV2 and TRBJ2-5, is EPEVTQTPSHQVTQMGQEVILRCVPISNHLYFYWYRQILGQKVEFLVSFYNNEISEKSEIFDDQFSVERPDGSNFTLKIRSTKLEDSAMYFCASRRTSGGQETQYFGPGTRLLVL.

As DNA, the CDR3 is TGTGCCAGCAGTGAACTGGCGGGGGGACGGCAGACCCAGTACTTC. Its protein product is CASSELAGGRQTQYF. This rearrangement joins TRBV2 to TRBJ2-5, with 8 bases lining up with TRBD2. The CDR3 has 15 residues. J was trimmed by 6 bases and V by 2 bases; bases with no gene match: 8. The germline CDR1 and CDR2 sequences are SNHLY and FYNNEI.

Only a few counts were recorded for this clonotype. This chain links TRBV9 with TRBJ2-1, with TRBD2 matching over 10 bases. The germline V gene encodes CDR1 SGDLS and CDR2 YYNGEE. J was trimmed by 9 bases and V by 7 bases; bases with no gene match: 13. The length of the CDR3 is 15 residues. CDR3 sequence reads: CASGMRSGGASEQFF. In nucleotides, the CDR3 is TGTGCCAGCGGGATGCGCAGCGGGGGGGCGAGTGAGCAGTTCTTC.

This clonotype was counted between two and nine times. The V and J genes are TRBV19 and TRBJ2-3; D perhaps matches TRBD1 (5 bases). Trimming took off 4 bases at V and 8 bases at J, with 13 bases between the two ends. From germline, CDR1 is LNHDA and CDR2 SQIVND (reference sequence). The CDR3 totals 13 residues. CDR3 nucleotides: TGTGCCAGTAGTAGCAGGGCCCGCGCTACGCAGTATTTT. Translated: CASSSRARATQYF.

In this sample, this clonotype turned up a few times. The CDR3 DNA reads as TGTGCCAGCAGCGTAATCCAGGCGGGTGAGAGGCAGTACGTC. Protein: CASSVIQAGERQYV. V is TRBV2 and J is TRBJ2-7, with D possibly matching TRBD2 (5 bases). The CDR3 extends over 14 amino acids. Germline V gene sequence: CDR1 SNHLY, CDR2 FYNNEI. Trimming took off 6 bases at V and 9 bases at J, with 21 bases between the two ends.

This chain uses TRBV9 with TRBJ1-1; tentatively, D is TRBD1 (5 bases). Deletions cut 0 bases from V and 0 bases from J, with 12 bases between. This CDR3 has 16 residues. In germline, CDR1 is SGDLS, CDR2 YYNGEE. DNA for the CDR3: TGTGCCAGCAGCGTAGGGGAGGGGCTGATGAACACTGAAGCTTTCTTT. This sequence encodes CASSVGEGLMNTEAFF.